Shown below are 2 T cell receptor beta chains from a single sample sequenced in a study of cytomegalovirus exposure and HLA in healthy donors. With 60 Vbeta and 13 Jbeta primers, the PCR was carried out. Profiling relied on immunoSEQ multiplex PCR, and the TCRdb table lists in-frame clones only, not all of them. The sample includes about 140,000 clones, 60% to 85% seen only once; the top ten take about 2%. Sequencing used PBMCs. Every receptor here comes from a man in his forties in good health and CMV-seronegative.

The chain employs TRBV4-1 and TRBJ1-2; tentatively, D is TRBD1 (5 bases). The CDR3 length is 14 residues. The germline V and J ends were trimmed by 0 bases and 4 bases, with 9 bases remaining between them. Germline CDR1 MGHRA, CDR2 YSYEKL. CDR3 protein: CASSQDGGGYGYTF. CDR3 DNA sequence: TGCGCCAGCAGCCAAGACGGGGGAGGCTATGGCTACACCTTC.

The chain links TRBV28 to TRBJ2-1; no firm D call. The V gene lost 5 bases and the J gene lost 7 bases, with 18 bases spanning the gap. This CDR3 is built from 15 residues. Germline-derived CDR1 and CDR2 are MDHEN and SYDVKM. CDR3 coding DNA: TGTGCCAGCAGTCCCCTTGCGGTGGCCCCTAATGAGCAGTTCTTC. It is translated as CASSPLAVAPNEQFF.